Listed here are 5 T cell receptor beta chains from one sample, sequenced in a study of cytomegalovirus exposure and HLA in healthy donors. The PCR made use of 60 Vbeta and 13 Jbeta primers. The data were produced by immunoSEQ multiplex PCR, yet TCRdb's version contains in-frame clones alone and is incomplete. The sample contains about 170,000 clones, less than 80% of which appear only once. Source material: PBMCs. Receptors originate from a man aged 35 to 55 in good health and CMV-seronegative.

V and J are TRBV6-5 and TRBJ2-2, with D possibly being TRBD1 (6 bases). V lost 2 bases to trimming and J lost 7 bases, with 11 bases between them. CDR1 and CDR2 (germline): MNHEY, SVGAGI. The CDR3 extends over 14 amino acids. The CDR3 region has the DNA TGTGCCAGCAGTTACGGATACAGGGACGGGGAGCTGTTTTTT. Protein sequence: CASSYGYRDGELFF.

V gene TRBV2 combines with J gene TRBJ2-7; D may be TRBD1 (6 bases). Germline V lookup: CDR1 SNHLY, CDR2 FYNNEI. The CDR3 spans 14 residues. Trimming took off 1 base at V and 3 bases at J, with 10 bases between the two ends. In nucleotides, the CDR3 is TGTGCCAGCAGTGAAGGGGACACCTACTACGAGCAGTACTTC. Residues: CASSEGDTYYEQYF. The entire variable domain, with the rest obtained from reference TRBV2 and TRBJ2-7, is as follows: EPEVTQTPSHQVTQMGQEVILRCVPISNHLYFYWYRQILGQKVEFLVSFYNNEISEKSEIFDDQFSVERPDGSNFTLKIRSTKLEDSAMYFCASSEGDTYYEQYFGPGTRLTVT.

This clone has a single count. At one of its ends the junction is not consistent with the germline gene, which may arise from a read error. The rearrangement joins TRBV7-9 to TRBJ1-5, with D unresolved. Germline V gene data show CDR1 as SEHNR and CDR2 as FQNEAQ (reference sequence). This CDR3 region has 13 residues. The CDR3 sequence: CSSSWTGNQPQHF. The CDR3 bases are TGTTCCAGCAGCTGGACGGGGAATCAGCCCCAGCATTTT.

This chain links TRBV6-1 with TRBJ1-4; D remains ambiguous. Trimming took off 6 bases at V and 6 bases at J, with 8 bases between the two ends. The CDR3 runs to 12 residues. Germline CDR1 and CDR2: MNHNS and SASEGT. CDR3 protein: CASSPLDEKLFF. For the CDR3, the DNA is TGTGCCAGCAGCCCCCTCGATGAAAAACTGTTTTTT.

The rearrangement uses TRBV7-9 and TRBJ1-4; D possibly corresponds to TRBD1 (6 bases). In germline, CDR1 is SEHNR, CDR2 FQNEAQ (reference sequence). Between the trimmed V and J ends, which lost 5 bases and 3 bases, there was a span of 10 bases. This CDR3 is 14 amino acids long. The CDR3 loop is CASSPRGSNEKLFF. The DNA of the CDR3 is TGTGCCAGCAGCCCCAGGGGTTCTAATGAAAAACTGTTTTTT.